The rows below give T cell receptor beta chains drawn from one sample of a study of T-cell reconstitution after alpha-beta-depleted transplantation in children. TCRdb processed the PCR reads anew with MiXCR; each CDR3 protein has one entry. The table has 500,000 to 600,000 distinct CDR3 sequences, 15% to 20% seen once; the top ten hold 3.3%. Sequencing was performed on PBMCs from the stem cell graft donor, taken from the stem cell graft. These TCRs come from a human donor who donated a stem cell graft to a child with acute lymphoblastic leukemia. Each CDR3 is given with its conserved first and last residue. The D gene is left open where the match is weak. The size of a clone is reported for some rows only, either as once, few or many, or as a class for expanded clones.

j_gene: TRBJ2-7
d_gene: -
abundance: few
v_gene: TRBV2
CDR3nt: TGTGCCAGCAGTGATCCGGCAGCGACTTTATACGAGCAGTACTTC
CDR3aa: CASSDPAATLYEQYF

j_gene: TRBJ1-1
d_gene: -
abundance: -
v_gene: TRBV6-1
CDR3nt: TGTGCCAGCAGCGACTACACGGACACTGAAGCTTTCTTT
CDR3aa: CASSDYTDTEAFF

j_gene: TRBJ2-2
d_gene: TRBD1
abundance: few
v_gene: TRBV11-2
CDR3nt: TGTGCCAGCAGCGACCCTCGCTTATGGGGACAGCCGGGCGCCGGGGAGCTGTTTTTT
CDR3aa: CASSDPRLWGQPGAGELFF

j_gene: TRBJ1-1
d_gene: TRBD1
abundance: few
v_gene: TRBV19
CDR3nt: TGTGCCAGTAGTATTCGACGGACAGGGGTTGACACTGAAGCTTTCTTT
CDR3aa: CASSIRRTGVDTEAFF

j_gene: TRBJ1-1
d_gene: TRBD1
abundance: few
v_gene: TRBV6-8
CDR3nt: TGTGCCAGCAGTGACCGTTTAGGGACAGGGGCCGGGAACACTGAAGCTTTCTTT
CDR3aa: CASSDRLGTGAGNTEAFF

j_gene: TRBJ1-1
d_gene: -
abundance: -
v_gene: TRBV15
CDR3nt: TGTGCCACCAGCAGAGATCCGGGCGCTGAAGCTTTCTTT
CDR3aa: CATSRDPGAEAFF

j_gene: TRBJ2-5
d_gene: -
abundance: -
v_gene: TRBV9
CDR3nt: TGTGCCAGCAGCCCGAGGGGGAGGGTACAAGAGACCCAGTACTTC
CDR3aa: CASSPRGRVQETQYF

j_gene: TRBJ2-3
d_gene: -
abundance: -
v_gene: TRBV5-1
CDR3nt: TGCGCCAGCAGCTTGGGCGACCCGGGACGGCGAACTAGCACAGATACGCAGTATTTT
CDR3aa: CASSLGDPGRRTSTDTQYF

j_gene: TRBJ1-1
d_gene: -
abundance: -
v_gene: TRBV11-2
CDR3nt: TGTGCCAGCAGCTTAGTAAATGGGAGGGGTGAAGCTTTCTTT
CDR3aa: CASSLVNGRGEAFF

j_gene: TRBJ2-1
d_gene: -
abundance: -
v_gene: TRBV3-1
CDR3nt: TGTGCCAGCAGCCAAGATCCACTAGTACTGGGGAATGAGCAGTTCTTC
CDR3aa: CASSQDPLVLGNEQFF

j_gene: TRBJ2-1
d_gene: TRBD1
abundance: -
v_gene: TRBV19
CDR3nt: TGTGCCAGTACGGTCTGGACAGGGAACCCCTACAATGAGCAGTTCTTC
CDR3aa: CASTVWTGNPYNEQFF

j_gene: TRBJ2-7
d_gene: -
abundance: -
v_gene: TRBV10-3
CDR3nt: TGTGCCATCAGTGAACGAGGGGACTCCTCCTACGAGCAGTACTTC
CDR3aa: CAISERGDSSYEQYF

j_gene: TRBJ1-2
d_gene: -
abundance: few
v_gene: TRBV4-2
CDR3nt: TGTGCCAGCAGCCAAGATTTGGGGGGCGCTTGGTATGGCTACACCTTC
CDR3aa: CASSQDLGGAWYGYTF

j_gene: TRBJ2-1
d_gene: -
abundance: -
v_gene: TRBV3-1
CDR3nt: TGTGCCAGCAGCCAAAGGTTGATGAGCTCCTACAATGAGCAGTTCTTC
CDR3aa: CASSQRLMSSYNEQFF

j_gene: TRBJ2-1
d_gene: -
abundance: many
v_gene: TRBV4-1
CDR3nt: TGCGCCAGCAGCCAAGGTGTCCATGAGCAGTTCTTC
CDR3aa: CASSQGVHEQFF

j_gene: TRBJ2-2
d_gene: TRBD2
abundance: few
v_gene: TRBV20-1
CDR3nt: TGCAGTGCTAGGGGGGAGGGGCGGGGAACCGGGGAGCTGTTTTTT
CDR3aa: CSARGEGRGTGELFF

j_gene: TRBJ2-1
d_gene: -
abundance: many
v_gene: TRBV7-8
CDR3nt: TGTGCCAGCAGCTTATATAGGGGAAATGAGCAGTTCTTC
CDR3aa: CASSLYRGNEQFF

j_gene: TRBJ1-5
d_gene: -
abundance: -
v_gene: TRBV20-1
CDR3nt: TGCAGTGCTTGGACTCGGGGGGGGCGGCAGCCCCAGCATTTT
CDR3aa: CSAWTRGGRQPQHF

j_gene: TRBJ2-3
d_gene: TRBD2
abundance: few
v_gene: TRBV6-1
CDR3nt: TGTGCCAGCAGTCTAGCGGGAGCCGTGGCAGATACGCAGTATTTT
CDR3aa: CASSLAGAVADTQYF

j_gene: TRBJ2-5
d_gene: -
abundance: -
v_gene: TRBV5-4
CDR3nt: TGTGCCAGCAGCTTGGACTACGGGGGCGCGGAGACCCAGTACTTC
CDR3aa: CASSLDYGGAETQYF

j_gene: TRBJ2-3
d_gene: -
abundance: few
v_gene: TRBV5-1
CDR3nt: TGCGCCAGCAGCTTGGGACTCCCGCGAGGGGATACGCAGTATTTT
CDR3aa: CASSLGLPRGDTQYF

j_gene: TRBJ2-2
d_gene: -
abundance: few
v_gene: TRBV27
CDR3nt: TGTGCCAGCAGTTTATCGTGGACTGGCCCCGGGGAGCTGTTTTTT
CDR3aa: CASSLSWTGPGELFF

j_gene: TRBJ1-1
d_gene: -
abundance: -
v_gene: TRBV19
CDR3nt: TGTGCCAGTAGTCGACCACTTGTTGGGGAGTACACTGAAGCTTTCTTT
CDR3aa: CASSRPLVGEYTEAFF

j_gene: TRBJ2-5
d_gene: -
abundance: -
v_gene: TRBV5-1
CDR3nt: TGCGCCAGCAGCTTGGCCTGGGGCCTGAGGAGAGGAGAGACCCAGTACTTC
CDR3aa: CASSLAWGLRRGETQYF

j_gene: TRBJ2-1
d_gene: -
abundance: few
v_gene: TRBV9
CDR3nt: TGTGCCAGCAGCGTAGAAGACGGGCGGGCCTACTACAATGAGCAGTTCTTC
CDR3aa: CASSVEDGRAYYNEQFF

j_gene: TRBJ2-7
d_gene: TRBD2
abundance: few
v_gene: TRBV7-9
CDR3nt: TGTGCCAGCAGCTCTCTAGCGGGAGGTCTCGAGCAGTACTTC
CDR3aa: CASSSLAGGLEQYF

j_gene: TRBJ2-7
d_gene: -
abundance: few
v_gene: TRBV29-1
CDR3nt: TGCAGCGTTGCTGGCGGGGGCTCCTCCTACGAGCAGTACTTC
CDR3aa: CSVAGGGSSYEQYF

j_gene: TRBJ1-5
d_gene: -
abundance: -
v_gene: TRBV30
CDR3nt: TGTGCCTGGGGTGCGGGAGGGTCTGGCAATCAGCCCCAGCATTTT
CDR3aa: CAWGAGGSGNQPQHF

j_gene: TRBJ2-3
d_gene: -
abundance: -
v_gene: TRBV7-2
CDR3nt: TGTGCCAGCAGCTTAAACGGGGGCGTCCTCGGTGCAGATACGCAGTATTTT
CDR3aa: CASSLNGGVLGADTQYF

j_gene: TRBJ1-4
d_gene: -
abundance: -
v_gene: TRBV4-1
CDR3nt: TGCGCCAGCAGCCGCCCTGGGACCCAGAGTGTAAAACTGTTTTTT
CDR3aa: CASSRPGTQSVKLFF

j_gene: TRBJ2-2
d_gene: -
abundance: -
v_gene: TRBV24-1
CDR3nt: TGTCCCTCAAGCACCGGGGAGCTGTTTTTT
CDR3aa: CPSSTGELFF

j_gene: TRBJ2-4
d_gene: -
abundance: many
v_gene: TRBV5-1
CDR3nt: TGCGCCAGCAGCTTTGACGGAGCCAAAAACATTCAGTACTTC
CDR3aa: CASSFDGAKNIQYF

j_gene: TRBJ2-1
d_gene: -
abundance: once
v_gene: TRBV29-1
CDR3nt: TGCAGCGCAGACGGTCTTATCTCCTACAATGAGCAGTTCTTC
CDR3aa: CSADGLISYNEQFF

j_gene: TRBJ1-1
d_gene: TRBD1
abundance: once
v_gene: TRBV19
CDR3nt: TGTGCCAGTAGTATAGGGGGACAGCAGAACACTGAAGCTTTCTTT
CDR3aa: CASSIGGQQNTEAFF

j_gene: TRBJ2-1
d_gene: TRBD1
abundance: -
v_gene: TRBV9
CDR3nt: TGTGCCAGCAGCGCGAGGGGACAGGGCCACAATGAGCAGTTCTTC
CDR3aa: CASSARGQGHNEQFF

j_gene: TRBJ2-7
d_gene: TRBD1
abundance: -
v_gene: TRBV5-8
CDR3nt: TGTGCCAGCAGCTTGGCCACAGGGGGCGAGCAGTACTTC
CDR3aa: CASSLATGGEQYF

j_gene: TRBJ1-5
d_gene: TRBD1
abundance: -
v_gene: TRBV11-2
CDR3nt: TGTGCCAGCAGCTTAGGGACAGGGCCTTTCAATCAGCCCCAGCATTTT
CDR3aa: CASSLGTGPFNQPQHF

j_gene: TRBJ1-4
d_gene: TRBD1
abundance: -
v_gene: TRBV7-6
CDR3nt: TGTGCCAGCAGCTTAGGGTTCCCCAGGGGGAAAGCTAATGAAAAACTGTTTTTT
CDR3aa: CASSLGFPRGKANEKLFF

j_gene: TRBJ2-7
d_gene: -
abundance: -
v_gene: TRBV5-5
CDR3nt: TGTGCCAGCAGCTTGAACGAGGCCTACGAGCAGTACTTC
CDR3aa: CASSLNEAYEQYF

j_gene: TRBJ2-1
d_gene: TRBD2
abundance: few
v_gene: TRBV7-9
CDR3nt: TGTGCCAGCAGCATCAGAGCGGGAGCTAATGAGCAGTTCTTC
CDR3aa: CASSIRAGANEQFF

j_gene: TRBJ2-6
d_gene: -
abundance: few
v_gene: TRBV29-1
CDR3nt: TGCAGCGTTGAATCGGGGAGAGGGGCCAACGTCCTGACTTTC
CDR3aa: CSVESGRGANVLTF

j_gene: TRBJ1-2
d_gene: TRBD1
abundance: few
v_gene: TRBV12-5
CDR3nt: TGTGCTAGTGGTTTGGCAAACGCCGGGACAGAAATCGTCAACTATGGCTACACCTTC
CDR3aa: CASGLANAGTEIVNYGYTF

j_gene: TRBJ2-3
d_gene: TRBD2
abundance: few
v_gene: TRBV4-1
CDR3nt: TGCGCCAGCAGCCCCTTCCCGGGGGTAAGCGGGGGCGGGGAAGATACGCAGTATTTT
CDR3aa: CASSPFPGVSGGGEDTQYF

j_gene: TRBJ2-4
d_gene: TRBD2
abundance: -
v_gene: TRBV20-1
CDR3nt: TGCAGTGCGCCACTAGCGGGAAGGGACATTCAGTACTTC
CDR3aa: CSAPLAGRDIQYF

j_gene: TRBJ1-5
d_gene: -
abundance: few
v_gene: TRBV12-5
CDR3nt: TGTGCTAGTGGTTTAGGGGACTGGGATAGCAATCAGCCCCAGCATTTT
CDR3aa: CASGLGDWDSNQPQHF

j_gene: TRBJ1-1
d_gene: TRBD1
abundance: few
v_gene: TRBV18
CDR3nt: TGTGCCAGCTCCCCGGGGCAGGGGGCGGCCACTGAAGCTTTCTTT
CDR3aa: CASSPGQGAATEAFF

j_gene: TRBJ2-7
d_gene: TRBD2
abundance: many
v_gene: TRBV28
CDR3nt: TGTGCCAGCAGTTTCAGTTATGCGGCTAGCGGGAGCCACGAGCAGTACTTC
CDR3aa: CASSFSYAASGSHEQYF

j_gene: TRBJ1-2
d_gene: -
abundance: -
v_gene: TRBV6-1
CDR3nt: TGTGCCAGCAGTGTTCTCGGGCAGGCATATGGCTACACCTTC
CDR3aa: CASSVLGQAYGYTF

j_gene: TRBJ2-3
d_gene: -
abundance: -
v_gene: TRBV27
CDR3nt: TGTGCCAGCAGTCGCCAGACTCCAACAGATACGCAGTATTTT
CDR3aa: CASSRQTPTDTQYF

j_gene: TRBJ2-3
d_gene: -
abundance: few
v_gene: TRBV27
CDR3nt: TGTGCCAGCAGTTTAGGGGGGATAGCTCTTGCGCAGTATTTT
CDR3aa: CASSLGGIALAQYF

j_gene: TRBJ2-1
d_gene: -
abundance: -
v_gene: TRBV29-1
CDR3nt: TGCAGCGTTCGCGGGGCCTACAATGAGCAGTTCTTC
CDR3aa: CSVRGAYNEQFF

j_gene: TRBJ1-5
d_gene: -
abundance: few
v_gene: TRBV12-3/TRBV12-4
CDR3nt: TGTGCCAGCAGTTTAATTGGGGGCGCGGGTCAGCCCCAGCATTTT
CDR3aa: CASSLIGGAGQPQHF

j_gene: TRBJ1-1
d_gene: -
abundance: -
v_gene: TRBV6-1
CDR3nt: TGTGCCAGCAGTGAAGATTGGGGGGGCGACACTGAAGCTTTCTTT
CDR3aa: CASSEDWGGDTEAFF

j_gene: TRBJ2-1
d_gene: TRBD2
abundance: few
v_gene: TRBV27
CDR3nt: TGTGCCAGCAGTTCCGATAGCGGGAGCTCCTACAATGAGCAGTTCTTC
CDR3aa: CASSSDSGSSYNEQFF

j_gene: TRBJ2-1
d_gene: TRBD2
abundance: -
v_gene: TRBV14
CDR3nt: TGTGCCAGCAGCCGTGTACTAGCGGGAGGGATAAGCTCCTACAATGAGCAGTTCTTC
CDR3aa: CASSRVLAGGISSYNEQFF

j_gene: TRBJ2-3
d_gene: TRBD2
abundance: few
v_gene: TRBV27
CDR3nt: TGTGCCAGCAGTTTAGGGTTTAGGCTAGCGGGCCCTACCCCAGATACGCAGTATTTT
CDR3aa: CASSLGFRLAGPTPDTQYF